The 5 T cell receptor beta chains given below trace back to one sample, sequenced in a study of CD8+CD57+ T cells in acquired aplastic anemia. Previously, flow cytometry had revealed CD8+CD57+ cell expansion in the patients chosen for sequencing. It was genomic DNA that served as the template for profiling TCR beta VDJ and CDR3. TCRdb itself ran the reads through MiXCR, one entry per CDR3 protein. The table lists approximately 190,000 distinct CDR3 sequences, 40% to 55% of them singletons, with around 8.8% in the top ten. The sequencing input was sorted CD4+, CD8+, or CD8+CD57+ T cells (not recorded which) from PBMCs. Receptors originate from a human donor with aplastic anemia.

The V gene is TRBV10-3, the J gene TRBJ2-1; 13 bases fit TRBD2. Germline CDR1 and CDR2: ENHRY and SYGVKD. Losses at the gene ends were 10 bases for V and 7 bases for J; bases not matched to a gene: 4. CDR3 length: 13 residues. Written as DNA, the CDR3 is TGTGCCAGCGGACTAGCGGGAGAAAATGAGCAGTTCTTC. Amino acids: CASGLAGENEQFF.

This clonotype was found many times. The rearrangement joins TRBV7-9 to TRBJ2-3, with D possibly matching TRBD1 (5 bases). Trimming took 2 bases from V and 5 from J, leaving 8 bases between them. The CDR3 is made up of 13 amino acids. Germline assignment: CDR1 SEHNR and CDR2 FQNEAQ (reference sequence). The CDR3 region is CASSLQGRDTQYF. CDR3 DNA: TGTGCCAGCAGCTTACAGGGCCGAGATACGCAGTATTTT.

This clonotype occurred a few times. The rearrangement uses TRBV20-1 and TRBJ1-2; 9 nucleotides align to TRBD1. CDR3 size: 13 residues. Germline assignment: CDR1 DFQATT and CDR2 SNEGSKA (reference sequence). With V trimmed by 5 bases and J by 5 bases, 6 bases remained unmatched. Here the CDR3 DNA reads TGCAGTGCTCCCCGGACAGGGGCTTATGGCTACACCTTC. The encoded protein is CSAPRTGAYGYTF.

The chain joins TRBV15 to TRBJ2-1; D unresolved. Germline V gene sequence: CDR1 LNHNV, CDR2 YYDKDF (reference sequence). This CDR3 has 12 amino acids. With 6 bases removed from V and 5 bases from J, the gap between germline ends came to 8 bases. The CDR3 nucleotides read TGTGCCACCAGTCCCAATGACAATGAGCAGTTCTTC. The encoded protein is CATSPNDNEQFF.

The chain combines TRBV5-6 with TRBJ2-3; TRBD2 is a possible D gene (6 bases). CDR3 length: 16 amino acids. CDR1 and CDR2 from the germline V gene are SGHDT and YYEEEE. With 4 bases removed from V and 0 bases from J, the gap between germline ends came to 15 bases. DNA for the CDR3: TGTGCCAGCAGCCCCGCTAGCGTGTCTAGCACAGATACGCAGTATTTT. Its translation: CASSPASVSSTDTQYF.